This T cell receptor beta chain was captured in a study of T cells in Graves' hyperthyroidism and ophthalmopathy. Findings of the study overall: Model-based prediction identified ophthalmopathy a median roughly 6.1 months prior to its onset.

The CDR3 sequence is 14 residues long. The V gene's germline CDR1 is KGHSH and CDR2 LQKENI. A note on this clonotype: Its antigen is unidentified. A much larger clone differs by one base, so this may be a read error.

Amplification yielded TCR beta CDR3 regions, with RNA transcripts as the source. HTBI primers were used for first-round RT-PCR of the TCR CDR3. TCRdb re-called the multiplex PCR reads with MiXCR, one entry per CDR3 protein. The profile shows under 550,000 distinct CDR3 sequences, just under 20% of them singletons. Sequences were obtained from blood. This sequence was found in a man aged 40-55 years with Graves' ophthalmopathy. The J gene is TRBJ2-3, the V gene TRBV18, with unresolved D. The CDR3 coding sequence is TGTGCCAACTCACCAGACCTGAGCACAGATACGCAGTATTTT. Its translation is CANSPDLSTDTQYF. The full variable domain, in which reference TRBV18 and TRBJ2-3 provide the parts outside the CDR3, is NAGVMQNPRHLVRRRGQEARLRCSPMKGHSHVYWYRQLPEEGLKFMVYLQKENIIDESGMPKERFSAEFPKEGPSILRIQQVVRGDSAAYFCANSPDLSTDTQYFGPGTRLTVL.